What follows is one T cell receptor (beta chain) and its context. Antigen specificity is unknown. Germline CDR1 is SGHRS and CDR2 is YFSETQ. V lost 2 bases, J lost 3 bases, and 11 bases lay in between. The CDR3 has 14 residues. This PCR relied on a set of 60 Vbeta primers and 13 Jbeta primers. In the source study's methods: Per a later analysis, the number of unique TCR beta chains was 75 million to 90 million, of which 8.5 million to 11 million were shared. The method was immunoSEQ multiplex PCR; TCRdb's version includes in-frame clones alone and lacks a portion of them. D and trimming come from the DNA, and the V and J calls and clone size come from that table. The table lists tens of thousands of clones, less than 75% of them singletons, with 7.5% to 8% in the top ten. The data belong to a study of cytomegalovirus exposure and HLA in healthy donors. Study observations and caveats: Most CMV-associated TCR beta chains appeared HLA-restricted in a later analysis.

The chain links TRBV5-1 to TRBJ1-2; D is possibly TRBD1 (6 bases). The source material was PBMCs. This receptor was identified in a man in his forties or fifties in good health and CMV-seropositive. CDR3 DNA: TGCGCCAGCAGCTTTACGGCAGGGGACTATGGCTACACCTTC. Amino acids: CASSFTAGDYGYTF.